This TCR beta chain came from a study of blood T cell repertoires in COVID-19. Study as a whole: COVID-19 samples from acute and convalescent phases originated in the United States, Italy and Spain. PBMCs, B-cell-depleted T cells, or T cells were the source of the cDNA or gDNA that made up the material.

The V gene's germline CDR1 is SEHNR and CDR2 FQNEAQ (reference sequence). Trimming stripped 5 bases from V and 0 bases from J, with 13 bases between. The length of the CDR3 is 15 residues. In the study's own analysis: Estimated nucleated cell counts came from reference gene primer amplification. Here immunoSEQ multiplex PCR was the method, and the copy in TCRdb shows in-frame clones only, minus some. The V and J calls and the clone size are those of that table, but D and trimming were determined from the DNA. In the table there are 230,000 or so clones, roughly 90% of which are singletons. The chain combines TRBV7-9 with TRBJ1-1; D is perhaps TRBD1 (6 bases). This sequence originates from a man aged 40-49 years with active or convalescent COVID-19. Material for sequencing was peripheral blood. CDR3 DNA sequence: TGTGCCAGCAGCCAGGACAGCCCCATGAACACTGAAGCTTTCTTT. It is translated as CASSQDSPMNTEAFF.